Shown below are 4 T cell receptor beta chains from a single sample sequenced in a study of T cells expressing NK-cell markers. TCRdb re-called the 5' RACE reads; one entry per CDR3 protein, DNA not given. This sample's clone table lists about 260,000 distinct CDR3 sequences. The source material was blood T cells: a sorted CD56 or NKG2C T cell subset, CD4+ or CD8+ T cells, or bulk PBMC T cells (not recorded which). These receptors all come from a man aged 18 to 30 in good health.

The V call is TRBV4-1, the J call TRBJ2-3; absent DNA, TCRdb's TRBD1 call cannot be checked. The CDR3 contains 19 residues. The germline CDR1 and CDR2 sequences are MGHRA and YSYEKL. The CDR3 spells CASKQTRWDRGTSTDTQYF.

The chain links TRBV24-1 to TRBJ2-1; the D call from TCRdb, TRBD1, cannot be confirmed without DNA. Germline CDR1 and CDR2: KGHDR and SFDVKD. The CDR3 runs 18 residues. CDR3 in amino acids: CASSPGQLPISSYNEQFF.

This CDR3 reads CSARVRGIGTGELFF. The chain has TRBV20-1 and TRBJ2-2; TCRdb reports TRBD1, a call that lacks DNA to check it against. The CDR3 is 15 residues long. Looked up from germline, CDR1 is DFQATT and CDR2 is SNEGSKA (reference sequence).

The V call is TRBV12-3 or TRBV12-4, the J call TRBJ2-3; with no DNA, the TCRdb D assignment of TRBD2 cannot be verified. This CDR3 is 12 amino acids long. The CDR3 here is CASRAPGTSVYF.